This TCR beta chain was documented in a study of beta chain features in type 1 diabetes. Investigators reverse transcribed all isolated RNA, so they sequenced expressed TCRB transcripts. Clones were read by immunoSEQ multiplex PCR, and TCRdb kept only the in-frame ones, dropping some. The sample holds over 150,000 clones, 8.1% seen once. As regards this clone: Antigen: not known. One end of the junction varies from germline; a read error may be responsible.

This CDR3 comprises 9 residues. Germline V gene sequence: CDR1 LNHNV, CDR2 YYDKDF (reference sequence). Regarding the study as a whole: Across patients, naive, central memory and Treg TCRB repertoires exhibited apparently greater similarity than was observed across healthy donors. PCR might preferentially amplify shorter templates, equally in patients and controls.

The sequenced material came from central memory CD4+ T cells from blood. This clonotype was sampled from a man aged 18 to 35 in good health. The chain carries TRBV15 and TRBJ1-1, with D uncertain. Here the CDR3 reads CATIARRGF. CDR3 coding DNA: TGTGCCACCATTGCTCGACGGGGATTT.